Listed here are 9 T cell receptor beta chains from one sample, sequenced in a study of cytomegalovirus exposure and HLA in healthy donors. In the PCR, 60 Vbeta and 13 Jbeta primers were used. The protocol was immunoSEQ multiplex PCR, while the TCRdb copy is restricted to in-frame clones and leaves out a portion. The sample has about 38,000 clones; 80% to 90% are singletons. The sample comprised PBMCs. All receptors come from a woman aged 40 to 50 in good health and CMV-seropositive.

The chain is built from TRBV7-9 and TRBJ2-3; TRBD2 matches at 8 bases. The V gene's germline CDR1 is SEHNR and CDR2 FQNEAQ (reference sequence). J gave up 4 bases and V 1 base, and 10 bases lay outside the gene matches. The CDR3 runs 17 residues. The CDR3 loop is CASSLVPGGASADTQYF. CDR3 nucleotides: TGTGCCAGCAGCTTAGTTCCGGGGGGGGCCTCCGCAGATACGCAGTATTTT.

The genes are TRBV28 and TRBJ1-1, with D hard to call. The CDR3 runs 11 residues. V lost 6 bases and J lost 4, with 6 bases in between. Looked up from germline, CDR1 is MDHEN and CDR2 is SYDVKM. In DNA, the CDR3 is TGTGCCAGCAGCTCTAGCACTGAAGCTTTCTTT. Translating gives CASSSSTEAFF.

This chain links TRBV7-9 with TRBJ2-1, with unresolved D. The CDR3 extends over 12 amino acids. With 4 bases removed from V and 9 bases from J, the gap between germline ends came to 10 bases. Germline V gene lookup returns CDR1 SEHNR and CDR2 FQNEAQ (reference sequence). CDR3 amino acids: CASSSYLGEQFF. As DNA, the CDR3 is TGTGCCAGCAGCTCCTACCTAGGTGAGCAGTTCTTC.

The CDR3 loop is CASCLGTGVTNYGYTF. The DNA of the CDR3 is TGTGCCAGCTGTCTCGGGACAGGGGTAACTAACTATGGCTACACCTTC. This rearrangement joins TRBV6-6 to TRBJ1-2; 10 bases map to TRBD1. With V trimmed by 8 bases and J by 0 bases, 9 bases remained unmatched. Germline V gives CDR1 MNHNY, CDR2 SVGAGI (reference sequence). CDR3 length: 16 residues.

This chain links TRBV6-1 with TRBJ2-2, with TRBD2 as a possible D gene (6 bases). V dropped 2 bases and J dropped 4 bases, with 17 bases sitting between them. CDR1 and CDR2 (germline): MNHNS, SASEGT. CDR3 length: 17 residues. The CDR3 loop is CASSEYLGGLSTGELFF. CDR3 in DNA: TGTGCCAGCAGTGAATATCTTGGGGGGTTGAGCACCGGGGAGCTGTTTTTT.

The gene calls are TRBV21-1 and TRBJ1-1; the D call TRBD1 from the table was never checked on the DNA. TRBV21-1 is a pseudogene locus. CDR3 size: 14 residues. The chain's CDR3 is CASSTHHKNTEAFF. The CDR3 DNA is TGTGCCAGCAGCACCCACCACAAGAACACTGAAGCTTTCTTT.

V usage is TRBV5-5 and J usage is TRBJ1-4; D unresolved. Deletions cut 0 bases from V and 8 bases from J, with 11 bases between. The CDR3 has 14 residues. CDR1 is SGHKS, CDR2 YYEKEE, per germline (reference sequence). The CDR3 coding sequence is TGTGCCAGCAGCTTGGCCTCGAACGGGGAAAAACTGTTTTTT. Amino acid sequence: CASSLASNGEKLFF. Looking up the rest from reference TRBV5-5 and TRBJ1-4 gives the full variable domain: DAGVTQSPTHLIKTRGQQVTLRCSPISGHKSVSWYQQVLGQGPQFIFQYYEKEERGRGNFPDRFSARQFPNYSSELNVNALLLGDSALYLCASSLASNGEKLFFGSGTQLSVL.

The chain links TRBV10-2 to TRBJ2-7; TRBD2 might be the D (6 bases). Looked up from germline, CDR1 is WSHSY and CDR2 is SAAADI. The CDR3 length is 15 residues. The germline V and J ends were trimmed by 6 bases and 1 base, with 16 bases remaining between them. The CDR3 DNA reads as TGCGCCAGCAGCAGATCGGGACTCGAGTCCTACGAGCAGTACTTC. Amino acids: CASSRSGLESYEQYF.

V gene TRBV4-1 combines with J gene TRBJ1-2; D gene uncertain. There are 15 residues in the CDR3. The V end lost 4 bases, the J end lost 4 bases, and 16 bases lay between the germline ends. Germline-derived CDR1 and CDR2 are MGHRA and YSYEKL. This CDR3 reads CASSRSWAVGYGYTF. The CDR3 DNA follows: TGCGCCAGCAGCCGATCGTGGGCCGTGGGCTATGGCTACACCTTC.